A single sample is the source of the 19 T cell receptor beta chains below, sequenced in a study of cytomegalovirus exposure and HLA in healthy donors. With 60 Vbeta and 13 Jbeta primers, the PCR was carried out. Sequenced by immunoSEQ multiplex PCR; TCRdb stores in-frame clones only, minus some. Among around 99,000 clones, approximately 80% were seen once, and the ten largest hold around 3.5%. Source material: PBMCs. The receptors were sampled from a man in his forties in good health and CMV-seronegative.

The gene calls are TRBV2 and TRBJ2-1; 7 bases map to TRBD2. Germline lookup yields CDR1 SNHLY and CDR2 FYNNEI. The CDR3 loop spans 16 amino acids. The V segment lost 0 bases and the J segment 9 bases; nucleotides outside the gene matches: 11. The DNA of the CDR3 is TGTGCCAGCAGTGAAGCTTCGACTAGCCGGGGCGGTGAGCAGTTCTTC. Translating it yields CASSEASTSRGGEQFF.

CDR3 DNA sequence: TGTGCCAGTAGGGCGGCTCAGGGGCCCCAGCATTTT. It translates to CASRAAQGPQHF. This sequence joins TRBV19 and TRBJ1-5; D possibly corresponds to TRBD1 (5 bases). Trimming took off 6 bases at V and 9 bases at J, with 12 bases between the two ends. CDR1 LNHDA and CDR2 SQIVND come from the germline V gene (reference sequence). The CDR3 is made up of 12 amino acids.

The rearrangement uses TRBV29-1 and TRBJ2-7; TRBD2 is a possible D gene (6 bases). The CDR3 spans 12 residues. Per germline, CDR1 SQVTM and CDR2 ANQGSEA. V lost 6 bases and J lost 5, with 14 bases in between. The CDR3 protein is CSVAAGRNEQYF. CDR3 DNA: TGCAGCGTAGCGGCGGGAAGGAACGAGCAGTACTTC.

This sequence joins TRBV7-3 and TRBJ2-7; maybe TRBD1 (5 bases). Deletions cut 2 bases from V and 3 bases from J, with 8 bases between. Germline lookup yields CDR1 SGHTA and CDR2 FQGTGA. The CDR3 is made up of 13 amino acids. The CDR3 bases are TGTGCCAGCAGCTTACTGCAGGGCTACGAGCAGTACTTC. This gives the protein CASSLLQGYEQYF.

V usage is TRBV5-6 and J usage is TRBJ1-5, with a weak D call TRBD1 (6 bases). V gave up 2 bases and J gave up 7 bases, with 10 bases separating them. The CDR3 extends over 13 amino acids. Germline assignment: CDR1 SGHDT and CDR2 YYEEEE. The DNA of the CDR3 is TGTGCCAGCAGCTTCTCAGGGGACCAGCCCCAGCATTTT. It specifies CASSFSGDQPQHF.

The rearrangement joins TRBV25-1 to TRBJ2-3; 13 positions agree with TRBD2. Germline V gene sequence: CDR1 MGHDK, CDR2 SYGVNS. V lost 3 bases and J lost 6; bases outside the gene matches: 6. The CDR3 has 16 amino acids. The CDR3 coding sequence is TGTGCCAGCAGTGAGGGACTAGCGGGGACGCTCGATACGCAGTATTTT. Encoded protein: CASSEGLAGTLDTQYF.

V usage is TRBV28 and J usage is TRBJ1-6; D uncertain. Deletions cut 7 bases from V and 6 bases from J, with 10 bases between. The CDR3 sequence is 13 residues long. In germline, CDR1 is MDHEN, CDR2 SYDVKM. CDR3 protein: CASNPGINSPLHF. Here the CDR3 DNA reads TGTGCCAGCAATCCAGGAATTAATTCACCCCTCCACTTT.

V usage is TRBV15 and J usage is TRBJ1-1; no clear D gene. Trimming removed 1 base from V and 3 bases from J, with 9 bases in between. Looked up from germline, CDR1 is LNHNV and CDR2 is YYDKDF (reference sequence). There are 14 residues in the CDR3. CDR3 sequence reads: CATSRGRIDTEAFF. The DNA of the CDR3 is TGTGCCACCAGCAGAGGCAGGATTGACACTGAAGCTTTCTTT.

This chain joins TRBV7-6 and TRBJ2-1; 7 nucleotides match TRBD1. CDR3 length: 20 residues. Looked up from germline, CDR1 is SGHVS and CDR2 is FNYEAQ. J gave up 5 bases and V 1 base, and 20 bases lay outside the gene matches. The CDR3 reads CASSLGGLDRAPWGDNEQFF. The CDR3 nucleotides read TGTGCCAGCAGCTTAGGGGGGCTAGACAGGGCCCCCTGGGGAGACAATGAGCAGTTCTTC.

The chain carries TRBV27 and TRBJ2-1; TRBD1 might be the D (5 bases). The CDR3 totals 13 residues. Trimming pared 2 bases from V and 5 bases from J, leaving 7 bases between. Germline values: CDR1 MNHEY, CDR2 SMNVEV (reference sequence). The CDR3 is CASSLIGDNEQFF. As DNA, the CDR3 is TGTGCCAGCAGTTTAATAGGGGACAATGAGCAGTTCTTC.

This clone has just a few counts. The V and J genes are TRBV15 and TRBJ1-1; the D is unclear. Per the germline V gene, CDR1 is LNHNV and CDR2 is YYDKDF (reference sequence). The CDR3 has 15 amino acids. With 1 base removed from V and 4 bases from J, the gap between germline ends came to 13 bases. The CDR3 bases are TGTGCCACCAGCAGAGCACGGGGAGTTAGCACTGAAGCTTTCTTT. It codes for CATSRARGVSTEAFF.

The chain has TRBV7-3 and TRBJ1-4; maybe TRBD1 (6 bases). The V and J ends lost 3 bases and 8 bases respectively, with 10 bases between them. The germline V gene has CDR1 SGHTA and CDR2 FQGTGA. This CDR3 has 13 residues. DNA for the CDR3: TGTGCCAGCAGCTTGGAGAGGGGGGAAAAACTGTTTTTT. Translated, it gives CASSLERGEKLFF.

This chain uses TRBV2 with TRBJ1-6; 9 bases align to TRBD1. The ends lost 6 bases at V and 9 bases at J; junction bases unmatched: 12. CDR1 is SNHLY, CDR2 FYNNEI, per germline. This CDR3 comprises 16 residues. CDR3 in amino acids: CASRDLTGGKGSPLHF. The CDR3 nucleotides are TGTGCCAGCAGGGACCTAACAGGGGGCAAAGGTTCACCCCTCCACTTT.

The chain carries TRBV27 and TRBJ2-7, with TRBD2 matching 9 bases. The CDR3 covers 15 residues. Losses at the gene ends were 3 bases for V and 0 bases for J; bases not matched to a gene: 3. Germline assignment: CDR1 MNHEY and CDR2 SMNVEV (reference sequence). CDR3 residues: CASSLISGSSYEQYF. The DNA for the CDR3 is TGTGCCAGCAGTTTGATTAGCGGGAGCTCCTACGAGCAGTACTTC.

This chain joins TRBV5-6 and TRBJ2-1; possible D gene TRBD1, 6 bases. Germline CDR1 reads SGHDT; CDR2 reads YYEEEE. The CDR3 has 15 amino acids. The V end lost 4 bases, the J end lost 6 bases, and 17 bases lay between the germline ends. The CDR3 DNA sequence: TGTGCCAGCAGCCAGGGGTTTTTAGCGAGCAATGAGCAGTTCTTC. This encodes CASSQGFLASNEQFF.

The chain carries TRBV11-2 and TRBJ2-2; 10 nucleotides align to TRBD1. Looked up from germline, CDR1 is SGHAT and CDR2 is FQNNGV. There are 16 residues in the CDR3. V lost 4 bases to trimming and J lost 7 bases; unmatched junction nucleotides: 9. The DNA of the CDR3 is TGTGCCAGCAGCTCAAGGACAGGGGGAGTCGGCGGGGAGCTGTTTTTT. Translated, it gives CASSSRTGGVGGELFF.

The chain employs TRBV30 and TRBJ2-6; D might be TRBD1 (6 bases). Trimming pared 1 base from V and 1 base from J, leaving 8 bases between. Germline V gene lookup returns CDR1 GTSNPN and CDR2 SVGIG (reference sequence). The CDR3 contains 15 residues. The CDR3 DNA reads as TGTGCCTGGAGTGGGACAGTGTCTGGGGCCAACGTCCTGACTTTC. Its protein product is CAWSGTVSGANVLTF.

The CDR3 loop is CASSQDRGGYTF. CDR3 nucleotide sequence: TGTGCCAGCAGTCAGGACAGGGGTGGCTACACCTTC. This chain connects TRBV6-6 to TRBJ1-2, with 9 bases aligning to TRBD1. Germline V gives CDR1 MNHNY, CDR2 SVGAGI (reference sequence). There are 12 residues in the CDR3. Unmatched junction bases numbered 2, after V lost 5 bases and J lost 7 bases.

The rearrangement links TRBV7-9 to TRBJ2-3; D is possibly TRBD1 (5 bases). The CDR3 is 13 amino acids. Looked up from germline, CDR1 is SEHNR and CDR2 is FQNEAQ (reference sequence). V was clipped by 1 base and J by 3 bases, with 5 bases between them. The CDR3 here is CASSLGQTDTQYF. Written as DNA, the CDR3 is TGTGCCAGCAGCTTAGGACAGACAGATACGCAGTATTTT.